Here is one TCR beta chain with its context. CDR1 and CDR2 (germline): SGHRS, YFSETQ. CDR3 length: 14 amino acids. The junction had 7 bases not matched to a gene; V was cut back by 5 bases and J by 6 bases. This record comes from a study of blood T cell repertoires in COVID-19. Looking at the study overall: Sites in the United States, Italy and Spain provided acute and convalescent COVID-19 samples. The cDNA or gDNA used as material had been derived from T cells, B-cell-depleted T cells, or PBMCs.

Authors' methods: How many nucleated cells were present was estimated from reference gene primer amplification. Sequencing used immunoSEQ multiplex PCR; TCRdb keeps in-frame clones, though not all of them. The V and J calls and clone size were taken over from that table, and D and trimming were inferred from the DNA. The sample comprises about 280,000 clones, under 90% of which are singletons, and 0.94% rests with the top ten. This TCR came from a woman aged 35 to 49 who had recovered from COVID-19. The V and J genes are TRBV5-1 and TRBJ2-7; 11 bases agree with TRBD1. Sequencing input: peripheral blood. In DNA form, the CDR3 reads TGCGCCAGCAGGACATCCGGGACAGGGGGCGAGCAGTACTTC. Its translation is CASRTSGTGGEQYF.